This T cell receptor beta chain was sequenced in a study of T cells in Graves' hyperthyroidism and ophthalmopathy. Germline CDR1 and CDR2: ENHRY and SYGVKD. The CDR3 is 13 residues long. Concerning this clonotype: Mismatch with germline at one junction end may stem from a read error.

There were TCR beta CDR3 regions amplified from RNA transcripts. A set of HTBI primers served as the primers for a first-round RT-PCR of the TCR CDR3. TCRdb redid the calling of the multiplex PCR reads with MiXCR, one entry per CDR3 protein. The sample includes 33,000 or so distinct CDR3 sequences, about 50% of them seen just once. The chain employs TRBV10-3 and TRBJ2-7; 7 nucleotides match TRBD2. The sequencing input was blood. The TCR originated in a woman aged 45-65 years with Graves' hyperthyroidism that later progressed to Graves' ophthalmopathy. For the CDR3, the DNA is TGTGCCATCAGCAAGGGACTACTCTACGAACAGTACTTC. Translation gives CAISKGLLYEQYF.